The sequence of this T cell receptor beta chain was determined in a study of T cell responses to AZD1222 COVID-19 vaccine (dated by TCRdb to the early 2020s). Turning to the overall study: TCR sequencing covered 230 to 250 trial participants: around 210 given two doses of AZD1222 and about 26 given two doses of MenACWY control vaccine. Trial participants were enrolled by age into subgroups of 18-55, 56-69 and 70-plus years, and roughly 150, 30 and 60 TCR-sequenced participants, respectively, were included in these subgroups.

The time point label, read with the paper, signifies: about 28 days (+/-7) after the second vaccine dose. AZD1222 recipients whose second dose came at about 4 weeks and those whose second dose came at about 12 weeks were combined into one group, since spike-specific TCR depth and breadth did not differ between the two schedules. Vaccinee samples came from UK trials COV001 and COV002, including a single-blind randomized controlled phase 2/3 trial of AZD1222 (ChAdOx1 nCoV-19) in healthy adults. Trial participant PBMC samples were collected at day 0 and day 28 after the second dose for TCRbeta chain sequencing. Broad study findings and their caveats: Because no day 14 peak-response samples were available, repertoires were characterized only after the peak T cell response. Conclusions about previously exposed vaccinees were limited because only six AZD1222 recipients were SARS-CoV-2 seropositive at baseline. Most participants were white British and females outnumbered males, and the authors suggested that clonal diversity may have been underestimated. Nearly half of unique spike-specific TCRs reportedly recognized epitopes outside regions mutated in the B.1.351 and B.1.1.7 variants. Vaccine-associated CD4 TCRs spanned the whole spike protein, with dominant responses in regions 160-218 and 743-854. The 56-69-year group was small, and its depth increase did not reach significance, likely because of low power. A significant rise in spike-specific TCR breadth and depth was observed after two AZD1222 doses relative to day 0 and relative to MenACWY recipients.

The CDR3 regions of human TCRbeta chains were analyzed by immunosequencing. Regarding the original processing steps: Repertoire TCRs were checked for matches against a reference library of SARS-CoV-2-specific TCRs that had been generated using the MIRA antigen-specificity platform. Breadth meant the fraction of unique TCRs that were SARS-CoV-2-associated, whereas depth meant the fraction of total T cells that were SARS-CoV-2-associated. Using the MIRA data, each spike-specific TCR was assigned both to the spike region to which the TCR was reactive and to a CD4 or CD8 class. Log10-transformed breadth and depth values were compared by one-way ANOVA with Sidak's multiple comparisons tests. TCRdb obtained this table from immuneACCESS and retained in-frame rearrangements with V and J assigned. These tables miss some clones; where compared with another copy, unresolved V genes account for less than half of the shortfall, and the remainder is unexplained. V, J and clone size were drawn from that table, and D and trimming were deduced from the DNA. Recorded for this sample are about 180,000 clones; around 90% of them occurred a single time. Together, the top ten hold 11% of the sample.

To note about this clone: The target of this receptor is not known. No per-base quality is available; no much larger clone lies one base away.

The specimen was peripheral blood, collected 28 days after the second AZD1222 dose. This TCR came from an adult who received the AZD1222 COVID-19 vaccine.

CDR3 region: CASSFFDRGPGGYTF. The base sequence is TGCGCCAGCAGCTTCTTTGACAGGGGGCCTGGTGGCTACACCTTC. The rearrangement joined TRBV5-1 to TRBJ1-2; the central 10 bases match TRBD1. In the germline V gene, CDR1 corresponds to SGHRS and CDR2 to YFSETQ. CDR3 length: 15 amino acids, cysteine to phenylalanine. Of all the DNA, just the CDR3 is kept, 45 bases in frame from base 1. Trimming removed 2 bases from V and 7 bases from J; the gene matches leave 8 bases unexplained. Extended through the reference TRBV5-1 and TRBJ1-2 proteins, this CDR3 yields the full variable domain: KAGVTQTPRYLIKTRGQQVTLSCSPISGHRSVSWYQQTPGQGLQFLFEYFSETQRNKGNFPGRFSGRQFSNSRSEMNVSTLELGDSALYLCASSFFDRGPGGYTFGSGTRLTVV.